One TCR beta chain is described in this entry. This clone has a single count. Its recognized antigen is unknown. Qualities for individual bases were not recorded, and no much larger clone is one base off. This specimen comes from a study of tumor T cells in aggressive B-cell lymphoma (dated by TCRdb to the late 2010s). The germline V gene (reference sequence) specifies SEHNR as CDR1 and FQNEAQ as CDR2. Including cysteine and phenylalanine, the CDR3 has 13 amino acids. The retained sequence is limited to the CDR3, 39 bases, with the frame set at the first base. Trimming at the junction amounts to 5 bases on V and 1 base on J, and the germline ends lie 8 bases apart. Libraries were built with the immunoSEQ multiplex PCR assay. In its TCRdb copy, this immuneACCESS table keeps in-frame sequences only and misses some clones. Where compared with another copy, unresolved V genes explain less than half of these, and the others have no known cause. Counted in this sample were around 6,400 clones; 88% of them appeared once. 3% to 4% of the sample is in the top ten clones.

The TCR sequence derives from an adult with diffuse large B cell lymphoma. Some clones in this sample may be carry-over from other donors' samples. The chain is encoded by TRBV7-9 joined to TRBJ1-1; TRBD1 is possibly the D segment (5 matching bases). The material sequenced was tumor tissue. The bases read TGTGCCAGCAGCCCGACAGAGAACACTGAAGCTTTCTTT. Its protein is CASSPTENTEAFF. Here the CDR3 is joined to the reference TRBV7-9 and TRBJ1-1 genes, and the full variable domain is: DTGVSQNPRHKITKRGQNVTFRCDPISEHNRLYWYRQTLGQGPEFLTYFQNEAQLEKSRLLSDRFSAERPKGSFSTLEIQRTEQGDSAMYLCASSPTENTEAFFGQGTRLTVV.